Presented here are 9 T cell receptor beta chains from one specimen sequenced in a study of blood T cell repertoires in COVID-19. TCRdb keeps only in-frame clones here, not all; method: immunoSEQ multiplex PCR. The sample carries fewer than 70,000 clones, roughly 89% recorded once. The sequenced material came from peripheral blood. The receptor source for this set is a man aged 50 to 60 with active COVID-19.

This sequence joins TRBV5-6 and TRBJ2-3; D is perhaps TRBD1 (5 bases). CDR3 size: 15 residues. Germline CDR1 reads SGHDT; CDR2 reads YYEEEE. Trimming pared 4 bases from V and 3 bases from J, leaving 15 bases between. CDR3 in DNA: TGTGCCAGCAGCACCTTTACAGGAGATACAGATACGCAGTATTTT. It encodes CASSTFTGDTDTQYF.

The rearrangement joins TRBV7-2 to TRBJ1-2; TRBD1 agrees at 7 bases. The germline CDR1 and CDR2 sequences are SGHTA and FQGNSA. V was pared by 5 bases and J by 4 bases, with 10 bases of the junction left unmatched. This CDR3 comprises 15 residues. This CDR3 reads CASSTRSGTAYGYTF. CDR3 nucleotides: TGTGCCAGCAGCACCCGATCCGGGACAGCCTATGGCTACACCTTC.

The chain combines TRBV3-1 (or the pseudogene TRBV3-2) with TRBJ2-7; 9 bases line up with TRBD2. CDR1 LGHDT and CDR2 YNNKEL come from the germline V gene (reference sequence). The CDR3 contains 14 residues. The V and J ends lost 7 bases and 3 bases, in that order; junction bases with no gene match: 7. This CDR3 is CASTGGRGFYEQYF. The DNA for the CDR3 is TGTGCCAGCACCGGCGGGAGGGGGTTCTACGAGCAGTACTTC.

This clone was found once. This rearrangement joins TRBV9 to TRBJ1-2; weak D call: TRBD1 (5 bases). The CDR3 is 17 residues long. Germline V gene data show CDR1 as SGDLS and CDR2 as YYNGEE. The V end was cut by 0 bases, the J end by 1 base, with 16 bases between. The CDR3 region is CASSVGGIAVYNYGYTF. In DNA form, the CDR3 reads TGTGCCAGCAGCGTAGGGGGCATTGCCGTCTATAACTATGGCTACACCTTC.

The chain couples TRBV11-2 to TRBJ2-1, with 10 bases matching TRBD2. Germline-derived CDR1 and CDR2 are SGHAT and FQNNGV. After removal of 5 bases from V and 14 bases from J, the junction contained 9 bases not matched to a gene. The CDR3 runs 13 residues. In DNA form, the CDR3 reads TGTGCCAGCAGCCCCGAGGAACTAGCGGGGAAGTTCTTC. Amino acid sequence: CASSPEELAGKFF.

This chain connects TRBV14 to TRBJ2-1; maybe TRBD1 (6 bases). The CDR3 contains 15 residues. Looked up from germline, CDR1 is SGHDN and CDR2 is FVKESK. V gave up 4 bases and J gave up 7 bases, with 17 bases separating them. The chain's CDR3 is CASSRRTVRDNEQFF. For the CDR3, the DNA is TGTGCCAGCAGCCGCCGGACAGTTAGGGATAATGAGCAGTTCTTC.

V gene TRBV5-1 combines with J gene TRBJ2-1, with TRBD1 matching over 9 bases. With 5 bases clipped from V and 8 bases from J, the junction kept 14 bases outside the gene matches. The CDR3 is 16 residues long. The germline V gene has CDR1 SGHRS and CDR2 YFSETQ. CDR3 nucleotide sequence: TGCGCCAGCAGTTTTATTAAGACAGGGGGAATCGATGAGCAGTTCTTC. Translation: CASSFIKTGGIDEQFF.

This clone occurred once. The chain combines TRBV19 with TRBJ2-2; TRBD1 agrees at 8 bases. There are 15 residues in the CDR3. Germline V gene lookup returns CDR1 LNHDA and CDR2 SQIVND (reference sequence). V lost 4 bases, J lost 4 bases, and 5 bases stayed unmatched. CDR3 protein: CASSKDRGFTGELFF. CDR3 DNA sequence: TGTGCCAGTAGTAAAGACAGGGGTTTCACCGGGGAGCTGTTTTTT.

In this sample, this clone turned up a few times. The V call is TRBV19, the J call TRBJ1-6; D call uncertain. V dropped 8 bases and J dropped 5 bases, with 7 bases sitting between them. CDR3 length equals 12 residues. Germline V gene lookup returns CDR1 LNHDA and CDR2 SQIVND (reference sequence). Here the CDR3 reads CASQIHNSPLHF. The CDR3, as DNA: TGTGCCAGTCAGATCCATAATTCACCCCTCCACTTT.